Below are 32 T cell receptor beta chains sequenced from a single sample in a study of blood T cell repertoires in COVID-19. Libraries were prepared by immunoSEQ multiplex PCR; TCRdb keeps only in-frame clonotypes and omits some of them. Counted here are around 200,000 clones, around nine tenths occurring once; the ten biggest clones make up around 1.5%. Sequencing input: peripheral blood. Receptors were obtained from a young man with active or convalescent COVID-19.

This rearrangement joins TRBV28 to TRBJ1-1, with a possible D match to TRBD1 (6 bases). Germline CDR1 MDHEN, CDR2 SYDVKM. The CDR3 loop spans 14 amino acids. V lost 8 bases and J 5 bases, leaving 18 bases between the germline ends. The CDR3 sequence: CASLGRGEWTEAFF. The CDR3 DNA follows: TGTGCCAGCCTAGGGAGGGGGGAATGGACTGAAGCTTTCTTT.

This clone was counted only a few times. The V call is TRBV19, the J call TRBJ2-7; tentatively, D is TRBD2 (5 bases). The germline gives CDR1 LNHDA, CDR2 SQIVND (reference sequence). This CDR3 is built from 13 residues. With 6 bases removed from V and 3 bases from J, the gap between germline ends came to 12 bases. CDR3 in DNA: TGTGCCAGTAGCCCCAGAGCGGACTACGAGCAGTACTTC. It encodes CASSPRADYEQYF.

The chain is built from TRBV6-5 and TRBJ1-4; D is uncertain. The CDR3 extends over 13 amino acids. Germline V gives CDR1 MNHEY, CDR2 SVGAGI. V was shortened by 5 bases and J by 4 bases, with 8 bases between the two germline ends. CDR3 amino acids: CASSMGHNEKLFF. The DNA for the CDR3 is TGTGCCAGCAGTATGGGCCATAATGAAAAACTGTTTTTT.

The rearrangement joins TRBV28 to TRBJ1-1, with D hard to call. Trimming stripped 2 bases from V and 2 bases from J, with 6 bases between. The length of the CDR3 is 13 residues. Germline V lookup: CDR1 MDHEN, CDR2 SYDVKM. The CDR3 protein is CASSLIYNTEAFF. The CDR3 DNA reads TGTGCCAGCAGTTTAATATATAACACTGAAGCTTTCTTT.

This chain connects TRBV15 to TRBJ2-1; possible D gene TRBD2, 6 bases. V lost 1 base to trimming and J lost 5 bases, with 9 bases between them. In germline, CDR1 is LNHNV, CDR2 YYDKDF (reference sequence). The CDR3 has 14 residues. CDR3 sequence reads: CATSRALANNEQFF. CDR3 DNA: TGTGCCACCAGCAGAGCACTAGCCAACAATGAGCAGTTCTTC.

V is TRBV5-1 and J is TRBJ1-2; 7 nucleotides align to TRBD1. V was pared by 3 bases and J by 6 bases, with 14 bases of the junction left unmatched. Germline assignment: CDR1 SGHRS and CDR2 YFSETQ. This CDR3 is 16 amino acids long. This chain's CDR3 is CASSSGTDRRYNGYTF. CDR3 in DNA: TGCGCCAGCAGCTCTGGGACGGACAGGCGTTACAATGGCTACACCTTC.

V gene TRBV7-8 combines with J gene TRBJ2-7; 9 positions match TRBD2. With 9 bases clipped from V and 6 bases from J, the junction kept 12 bases outside the gene matches. The length of the CDR3 is 14 residues. Germline V CDR1 and CDR2: SGHVS, FQNEAQ. The CDR3 coding sequence is TGTGCCAGATATCCGGGACTAGCCCCCCTCGAGCAGTACTTC. This gives the protein CARYPGLAPLEQYF. The whole variable domain, remainder taken from reference TRBV7-8 and TRBJ2-7, is GAGVSQSPRYKVAKRGQDVALRCDPISGHVSLFWYQQALGQGPEFLTYFQNEAQLDKSGLPSDRFFAERPEGSVSTLKIQRTQQEDSAVYLCARYPGLAPLEQYFGPGTRLTVT.

The chain employs TRBV18 and TRBJ2-3; no clear D. The CDR3 length is 16 residues. Trimming took 1 base from V and 0 from J, leaving 11 bases between them. Germline V gene data show CDR1 as KGHSH and CDR2 as LQKENI. The CDR3 reads CASSPLFSASTDTQYF. CDR3 nucleotide sequence: TGTGCCAGCTCACCACTGTTCAGTGCTAGCACAGATACGCAGTATTTT.

This clone was observed a single time. The genes are TRBV12-5 and TRBJ2-2; TRBD2 matches at 11 bases. Germline CDR1 is LGHNT and CDR2 is FRNRAP. J was trimmed by 3 bases and V by 0 bases; bases with no gene match: 6. The CDR3 contains 18 residues. CDR3 protein: CASGLVAGLAVHTGELFF. CDR3 nucleotides: TGTGCTAGTGGTTTGGTTGCGGGACTAGCGGTACACACCGGGGAGCTGTTTTTT.

The rearrangement links TRBV7-3 to TRBJ1-2; 10 bases are shared with TRBD1. The V gene end was trimmed by 5 bases and the J gene end by 8 bases; junction bases not matched to a gene: 5. This CDR3 is 13 amino acids long. CDR1 and CDR2 (germline): SGHTA, FQGTGA. This chain's CDR3 is CASSPDRGRGYTF. CDR3 bases: TGTGCCAGCAGCCCCGACAGGGGGCGCGGCTACACCTTC.

This clone has only a few counts. This chain joins TRBV7-8 and TRBJ1-5; D perhaps matches TRBD1 (5 bases). The germline CDR1 and CDR2 sequences are SGHVS and FQNEAQ. The CDR3 extends over 14 amino acids. V lost 2 bases, J lost 8 bases, and 13 bases lay in between. CDR3 nucleotide sequence: TGTGCCAGCAGCTTATCGGCAGGGAGGGAGCCCCAGCATTTT. This translates into CASSLSAGREPQHF.

This chain connects TRBV5-1 to TRBJ2-1; the match to TRBD1 covers 9 bases. J lost 0 bases, V lost 3 bases, and 10 bases had no gene match. In germline, CDR1 is SGHRS, CDR2 YFSETQ. The CDR3 contains 18 residues. The CDR3 DNA is TGCGCCAGCAGCTCGCCGGGACAGGGAGCAAGCTCCTACAATGAGCAGTTCTTC. Protein product: CASSSPGQGASSYNEQFF. The variable domain in full, with the rest retrieved from reference TRBV5-1 and TRBJ2-1, is KAGVTQTPRYLIKTRGQQVTLSCSPISGHRSVSWYQQTPGQGLQFLFEYFSETQRNKGNFPGRFSGRQFSNSRSEMNVSTLELGDSALYLCASSSPGQGASSYNEQFFGPGTRLTVL.

V and J are TRBV6-4 and TRBJ2-1; TRBD2 might be the D (7 bases). The CDR3 contains 14 residues. Trimming removed 5 bases from V and 7 bases from J, with 15 bases in between. Germline-derived CDR1 and CDR2 are MRHNA and SNTAGT. The CDR3 DNA reads TGTGCCAGCAGTCAGGGAGGGGGTTGGAATGAGCAGTTCTTC. Encoded protein: CASSQGGGWNEQFF.

The chain combines TRBV6-1 with TRBJ1-5; a weak D match, TRBD1 (5 bases). Deletions cut 3 bases from V and 3 bases from J, with 15 bases between. CDR3 length: 16 residues. Germline lookup yields CDR1 MNHNS and CDR2 SASEGT. The CDR3 is CASSDGQGLINQPQHF. CDR3 nucleotides: TGTGCCAGCAGTGATGGGCAGGGATTGATCAATCAGCCCCAGCATTTT.

The chain combines TRBV4-3 with TRBJ2-1; 8 positions match TRBD1. The CDR3 spans 15 residues. Trimming took 4 bases from V and 4 from J; bases not matched to a gene: 6. Per the germline V gene, CDR1 is LGHNA and CDR2 is YSLEER. CDR3 in DNA: TGCGCCAGCAGCCCAGGACAGGGTCTGTACAATGAGCAGTTCTTC. Encoded protein: CASSPGQGLYNEQFF.

This clone occurred many times. This rearrangement joins TRBV19 to TRBJ1-5, with D perhaps TRBD1 (6 bases). V was trimmed by 3 bases and J by 2 bases, leaving 11 bases between them. In germline, CDR1 is LNHDA, CDR2 SQIVND (reference sequence). The CDR3 loop spans 15 amino acids. CDR3 in amino acids: CASSMAGAGNQPQHF. The DNA of the CDR3 is TGTGCCAGTAGTATGGCGGGGGCTGGCAATCAGCCCCAGCATTTT. The full variable domain, rest sourced from reference TRBV19 and TRBJ1-5, is DGGITQSPKYLFRKEGQNVTLSCEQNLNHDAMYWYRQDPGQGLRLIYYSQIVNDFQKGDIAEGYSVSREKKESFPLTVTSAQKNPTAFYLCASSMAGAGNQPQHFGDGTRLSIL.

This sequence joins TRBV5-5 and TRBJ2-7, with D possibly matching TRBD1 (6 bases). Germline V gene data show CDR1 as SGHKS and CDR2 as YYEKEE (reference sequence). Between the trimmed V and J ends, which lost 0 bases and 2 bases, there was a span of 18 bases. The CDR3 length is 17 residues. The CDR3 loop reads CASSLDRVSIRAYEQYF. CDR3 in DNA: TGTGCCAGCAGCTTGGACAGGGTGTCCATTAGGGCCTACGAGCAGTACTTC.

As concerns this clone: The sample holds other DNA sequences that translate to the same CDR3. The J gene is TRBJ2-1, the V gene TRBV9; 10 bases fit TRBD1. The germline CDR1 and CDR2 sequences are SGDLS and YYNGEE. With V trimmed by 2 bases and J by 5 bases, 1 base remained unmatched. The CDR3 has 14 residues. The CDR3 loop is CASSVGQGNNEQFF. The CDR3 DNA is TGTGCCAGCAGCGTGGGACAGGGGAACAATGAGCAGTTCTTC.

The chain joins TRBV2 to TRBJ1-6; TRBD1 might be the D (6 bases). Germline CDR1 SNHLY, CDR2 FYNNEI. The V end was cut by 6 bases, the J end by 10 bases, with 19 bases between. This CDR3 comprises 15 residues. The CDR3 DNA is TGTGCCAGCAGGTCCCTGGACAGCCTAGGCTCACCCCTCCACTTT. This sequence encodes CASRSLDSLGSPLHF.

V and J are TRBV19 and TRBJ1-4, with D unresolved. Trimming stripped 0 bases from V and 10 bases from J, with 9 bases between. CDR3 size: 13 residues. Germline V lookup: CDR1 LNHDA, CDR2 SQIVND (reference sequence). DNA for the CDR3: TGTGCCAGTAGTATAGAATCGATCGGAAAACTGTTTTTT. This translates into CASSIESIGKLFF.

The rearrangement joins TRBV10-3 to TRBJ1-2, with D possibly being TRBD1 (6 bases). The germline gives CDR1 ENHRY, CDR2 SYGVKD. V lost 3 bases and J lost 7, with 9 bases in between. This CDR3 contains 12 residues. CDR3 sequence reads: CAISDEGGGYTF. The CDR3 bases are TGTGCCATCAGTGATGAAGGGGGTGGCTACACCTTC.

Points on this clone: Different DNA sequences within this sample yield the same CDR3. The V and J genes are TRBV30 and TRBJ1-5; weak D call: TRBD1 (6 bases). Trimming cost V 1 base and J 2 bases, with 6 bases left between them. In germline, CDR1 is GTSNPN, CDR2 SVGIG (reference sequence). CDR3 length: 13 amino acids. CDR3 amino acids: CAWSAGGNQPQHF. In DNA form, the CDR3 reads TGTGCCTGGAGTGCAGGGGGCAATCAGCCCCAGCATTTT.

V is TRBV7-2 and J is TRBJ2-3, with 10 bases lining up with TRBD2. CDR1 and CDR2 from the germline V gene are SGHTA and FQGNSA. This CDR3 is 16 amino acids long. J was trimmed by 7 bases and V by 1 base; bases with no gene match: 8. The CDR3 nucleotides are TGTGCCAGCAGCTTAGGAGCGGGAGGGGGGGCATATACGCAGTATTTT. Its translation is CASSLGAGGGAYTQYF. The variable domain in full, with the rest retrieved from reference TRBV7-2 and TRBJ2-3, is GAGVSQSPSNKVTEKGKDVELRCDPISGHTALYWYRQSLGQGLEFLIYFQGNSAPDKSGLPSDRFSAERTGGSVSTLTIQRTQQEDSAVYLCASSLGAGGGAYTQYFGPGTRLTVL.

Worth noting for this clone: Distinct nucleotide sequences in the sample also encode this CDR3. The V gene is TRBV2, the J gene TRBJ1-2, with D hard to call. The CDR3 extends over 13 amino acids. Germline CDR1 SNHLY, CDR2 FYNNEI. Trimming left V 5 bases short and J 2 bases short, with 9 bases between. CDR3 coding DNA: TGTGCCAGCAGTCGAGGCAGCAACTATGGCTACACCTTC. Translated: CASSRGSNYGYTF.

The chain links TRBV2 to TRBJ1-5; weak D call: TRBD1 (5 bases). Germline V gives CDR1 SNHLY, CDR2 FYNNEI. V dropped 6 bases and J dropped 6 bases, with 9 bases sitting between them. The CDR3 loop spans 12 amino acids. The CDR3, as DNA: TGTGCCAGCAGGGGCGGGACTCAGCCCCAGCATTTT. Residues: CASRGGTQPQHF.

The table lists this clone with a few counts. The genes are TRBV12-3 or TRBV12-4 and TRBJ2-7, with a weak D call TRBD2 (5 bases). This CDR3 is 13 amino acids long. V was clipped by 2 bases and J by 2 bases, with 7 bases between them. CDR3 bases: TGTGCCAGCAGTTTACACGGGACCTACGAGCAGTACTTC. It yields the protein CASSLHGTYEQYF.

J is TRBJ1-5 and V is TRBV19; 9 bases are shared with TRBD1. Germline-derived CDR1 and CDR2 are LNHDA and SQIVND (reference sequence). This CDR3 region has 14 residues. Trimming cost V 9 bases and J 3 bases; bases outside gene matches: 6. CDR3 protein: CASAWTGDNQPQHF. CDR3 in DNA: TGTGCCAGCGCTTGGACAGGGGACAATCAGCCCCAGCATTTT. Full variable domain (rest looked up from reference TRBV19 and TRBJ1-5): DGGITQSPKYLFRKEGQNVTLSCEQNLNHDAMYWYRQDPGQGLRLIYYSQIVNDFQKGDIAEGYSVSREKKESFPLTVTSAQKNPTAFYLCASAWTGDNQPQHFGDGTRLSIL.

The chain employs TRBV7-2 and TRBJ1-3; no reliable D call. The CDR3 is 15 amino acids. Germline CDR1 and CDR2: SGHTA and FQGNSA. The V end was cut by 5 bases, the J end by 0 bases, with 11 bases between. CDR3 in DNA: TGTGCCAGCAGCCCGACCGGGATCTCTGGAAACACCATATATTTT. This sequence encodes CASSPTGISGNTIYF.

The chain recombines TRBV7-2 with TRBJ2-1, with TRBD1 matching over 8 bases. Germline CDR1 and CDR2: SGHTA and FQGNSA. The CDR3 has 16 amino acids. V gave up 1 base and J gave up 1 base; unmatched junction bases: 3. The CDR3 region is CASSLEGTGSYNEQFF. The DNA of the CDR3 is TGTGCCAGCAGCTTAGAAGGGACAGGATCCTACAATGAGCAGTTCTTC.

The CDR3 protein is CASFRDGYTF. CDR3 bases: TGTGCCAGTTTCAGGGATGGCTACACCTTC. The chain carries TRBV6-6 and TRBJ1-2, with D perhaps TRBD1 (5 bases). Looked up from germline, CDR1 is MNHNY and CDR2 is SVGAGI (reference sequence). This CDR3 is 10 amino acids long. The germline V and J ends were trimmed by 9 bases and 6 bases, with 8 bases remaining between them.

The V call is TRBV9, the J call TRBJ2-5; no firm D call. The germline CDR1 and CDR2 sequences are SGDLS and YYNGEE. The CDR3 is 15 amino acids. Trimming pared 4 bases from V and 1 base from J, leaving 14 bases between. The DNA for the CDR3 is TGTGCCAGCAGCTCAGAAGTCAGCGCCCAAGAGACCCAGTACTTC. Residues: CASSSEVSAQETQYF.

The chain is built from TRBV11-2 and TRBJ2-4; possibly TRBD2 for D (7 bases). V was clipped by 5 bases and J by 4 bases, with 12 bases between them. The V gene's germline CDR1 is SGHAT and CDR2 FQNNGV. The CDR3 loop spans 14 amino acids. The DNA of the CDR3 is TGTGCCAGCAGCCAGCGGGACAATAAAAACATTCAGTACTTC. As protein: CASSQRDNKNIQYF. Filled out from reference TRBV11-2 and TRBJ2-4, the complete variable domain reads EAGVAQSPRYKIIEKRQSVAFWCNPISGHATLYWYQQILGQGPKLLIQFQNNGVVDDSQLPKDRFSAERLKGVDSTLKIQPAKLEDSAVYLCASSQRDNKNIQYFGAGTRLSVL.